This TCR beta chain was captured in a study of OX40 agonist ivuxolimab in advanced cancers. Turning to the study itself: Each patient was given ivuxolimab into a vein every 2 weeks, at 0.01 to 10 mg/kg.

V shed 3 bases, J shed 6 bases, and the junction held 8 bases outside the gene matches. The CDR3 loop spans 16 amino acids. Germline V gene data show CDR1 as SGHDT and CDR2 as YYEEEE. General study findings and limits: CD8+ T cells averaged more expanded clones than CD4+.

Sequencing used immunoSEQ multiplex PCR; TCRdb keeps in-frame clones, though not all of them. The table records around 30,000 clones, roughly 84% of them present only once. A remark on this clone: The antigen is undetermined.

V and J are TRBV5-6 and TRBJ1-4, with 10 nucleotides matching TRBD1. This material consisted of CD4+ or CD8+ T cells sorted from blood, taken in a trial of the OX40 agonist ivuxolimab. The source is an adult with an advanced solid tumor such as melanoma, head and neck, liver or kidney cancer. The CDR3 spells CASSSSGQGSHEKLFF. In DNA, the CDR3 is TGTGCCAGCAGCTCCTCGGGACAGGGGTCGCATGAAAAACTGTTTTTT.